A single sample is the source of the 5 T cell receptor beta chains below, sequenced in a study of cytomegalovirus exposure and HLA in healthy donors. Primers: 60 Vbeta forward and 13 Jbeta reverse. Only in-frame clones appear in the TCRdb table, and some are missing; sequencing was by immunoSEQ multiplex PCR. The repertoire consists of approximately 190,000 clones, with around 75% occurring once and the leading ten covering 6.3%. The sequenced material came from PBMCs. The source of these receptors is a man aged 40-55 years in good health and CMV-seropositive.

This chain uses TRBV7-2 with TRBJ2-7, with TRBD1 matching over 9 bases. CDR1 and CDR2 from the germline V gene are SGHTA and FQGNSA. The CDR3 runs 15 residues. V lost 2 bases to trimming and J lost 0 bases; unmatched junction nucleotides: 2. The CDR3 sequence is CASSLRDRDSYEQYF. The CDR3 DNA is TGTGCCAGCAGCTTAAGGGACAGGGACTCCTACGAGCAGTACTTC. The complete variable domain, with remaining parts taken from reference TRBV7-2 and TRBJ2-7, reads GAGVSQSPSNKVTEKGKDVELRCDPISGHTALYWYRQSLGQGLEFLIYFQGNSAPDKSGLPSDRFSAERTGGSVSTLTIQRTQQEDSAVYLCASSLRDRDSYEQYFGPGTRLTVT.

A few counts support this clone. The chain is built from TRBV5-5 and TRBJ1-2, with 8 positions matching TRBD1. V shed 4 bases and J 4 bases; nucleotides not matched to a gene: 6. Germline V CDR1 and CDR2: SGHKS, YYEKEE (reference sequence). CDR3 size: 14 residues. The chain's CDR3 is CASSQLTGGYGYTF. DNA of the CDR3: TGTGCCAGCAGCCAACTCACAGGGGGCTATGGCTACACCTTC.

V and J are TRBV7-2 and TRBJ2-7, with TRBD1 matching over 7 bases. V lost 3 bases to trimming and J lost 4 bases; unmatched junction nucleotides: 9. CDR1 is SGHTA, CDR2 FQGNSA, per germline. The CDR3 extends over 15 amino acids. The CDR3 DNA is TGTGCCAGCAGCTTTCCAGACAGGGTCCCATACGAGCAGTACTTC. Its translation is CASSFPDRVPYEQYF.

V and J are TRBV28 and TRBJ1-2, with D perhaps TRBD1 (6 bases). Germline CDR1 and CDR2: MDHEN and SYDVKM. This CDR3 region has 15 residues. Trimming stripped 7 bases from V and 4 bases from J, with 19 bases between. CDR3 DNA sequence: TGTGCCAGCATCTTGGGGGAACAGGGATTCTATGGCTACACCTTC. Translated: CASILGEQGFYGYTF.

This rearrangement joins TRBV12-5 to TRBJ1-5, with no clear D. V lost 0 bases and J lost 7, with 10 bases in between. This CDR3 has 14 residues. Germline lookup yields CDR1 LGHNT and CDR2 FRNRAP. CDR3 nucleotides: TGTGCTAGTGGTTTGGTAAGATCAGGACAGCCCCAGCATTTT. The encoded protein is CASGLVRSGQPQHF.